The 19 T cell receptor beta chains presented below share a single source sample, sequenced in a study of Ad26.COV2.S vaccination and SARS-CoV-2 variants (dated by TCRdb to about 2021). Receptor libraries were prepared by the immunoSEQ multiplex PCR assay. TCRdb retrieved this table from immuneACCESS and kept in-frame rearrangements only. Not all clones are present; in checked studies, unresolved V genes account for under half, and no reason is known for the remainder. The sample table contains around 400,000 clones; only one count was recorded for about four fifths of them. The ten most abundant clones make up approximately 7% of the sample. The meaning of the sample's treatment or condition label: 15 to 20 received Ad26.COV2.S at low or high dose, single or two shots; 5 received placebo; per-sample allocation not given. For vaccine and placebo recipients, the sequenced repertoires came from samples collected on day 63 after the first injection.

The sample here was peripheral blood, taken in a trial of Ad26.COV2.S vaccine versus placebo. These receptors all come from a person between 18 and 59 years old who received the Ad26.COV2.S COVID-19 vaccine or a placebo.

The chain is built from TRBV3-1 (or the pseudogene TRBV3-2) and TRBJ2-2; a weak D match, TRBD1 (5 bases). CDR1 LGHDT and CDR2 YNNKEL come from the germline V gene (reference sequence). CDR3 length equals 14 residues. The germline V and J ends were trimmed by 4 bases and 7 bases, with 13 bases remaining between them. The CDR3, as DNA: TGTGCCAGCAGCCGGATTCACAGGAGCGGGGAGCTGTTTTTT. Translated, it gives CASSRIHRSGELFF.

This chain links TRBV11-3 with TRBJ2-1; D is unresolved. The ends were cut back, 3 bases at V and 12 bases at J, with 9 bases in the middle. CDR1 SGHNT and CDR2 YENEEA come from the germline V gene. The CDR3 consists of 11 residues. In DNA form, the CDR3 reads TGTGCCAGCAGCTTCGGCTTGGGGCAGTTCTTC. It codes for CASSFGLGQFF.

This clone showed up many times. The chain uses TRBV2 and TRBJ2-7; tentatively, D is TRBD1 or TRBD2 (5 bases each). There are 14 residues in the CDR3. Germline V gene sequence: CDR1 SNHLY, CDR2 FYNNEI. Trimming left V 7 bases short and J 0 bases short, with 13 bases between. The DNA for the CDR3 is TGTGCCAGCATTCCGGGACCGAACTCCTACGAGCAGTACTTC. It specifies CASIPGPNSYEQYF.

The rearrangement uses TRBV21-1 and TRBJ1-4. TRBV21-1 is reported as a pseudogene. CDR3 length: 10 residues. The DNA for the CDR3 is TGTGCCAGCAGCTCTAGGGCCTTGTTTTTT. Its translation is CASSSRALFF.

This clone has a handful of counts. This sequence joins TRBV9 and TRBJ1-6, with unresolved D. The CDR3 runs 14 residues. Germline V gene lookup returns CDR1 SGDLS and CDR2 YYNGEE. Trimming pared 1 base from V and 7 bases from J, leaving 9 bases between. The CDR3 reads CASSVFDKNSPLHF. The CDR3 region has the DNA TGTGCCAGCAGCGTATTCGACAAAAATTCACCCCTCCACTTT.

The sample holds a few counts of this clone. CDR3 region: CASSDHQPQHF. CDR3 in DNA: TGTGCCAGCAGTGATCACCAGCCCCAGCATTTT. This sequence joins TRBV6-1 and TRBJ1-5; no reliable D call. Germline loops: CDR1 MNHNS, CDR2 SASEGT. With 3 bases removed from V and 7 bases from J, the gap between germline ends came to 4 bases. The CDR3 covers 11 residues.

This clone has only a few counts. The rearrangement links TRBV30 to TRBJ1-6, with 7 bases identical to TRBD1. The CDR3 is 15 amino acids. Germline V gene sequence: CDR1 GTSNPN, CDR2 SVGIG (reference sequence). J lost 8 bases, V lost 3 bases, and 10 bases had no gene match. The CDR3 sequence is CAWSQTGTAYSPLHF. DNA for the CDR3: TGTGCCTGGAGCCAAACCGGGACAGCTTATTCACCCCTCCACTTT.

The chain couples TRBV4-1 to TRBJ1-4; D possibly corresponds to TRBD1 (5 bases). Germline-derived CDR1 and CDR2 are MGHRA and YSYEKL. Trimming took 1 base from V and 5 from J, leaving 8 bases between them. The length of the CDR3 is 14 residues. The CDR3 region is CASSQVGGNEKLFF. DNA for the CDR3: TGCGCCAGCAGCCAAGTCGGGGGGAATGAAAAACTGTTTTTT.

In DNA form, the CDR3 reads TGTGCCACATCGGACAGAAGTAATGAAAAACTGTTTTTT. This translates into CATSDRSNEKLFF. The gene calls are TRBV5-4 and TRBJ1-4, with TRBD1 as a possible D gene (6 bases). From germline, CDR1 is SGHNT and CDR2 YYREEE (reference sequence). The CDR3 consists of 13 residues. V lost 9 bases and J lost 4, with 13 bases in between.

The rearrangement joins TRBV19 to TRBJ2-1, with D tentatively TRBD2 (6 bases). CDR3 length: 16 residues. V was cut by 6 bases and J by 5 bases, with 20 bases left in between. Germline CDR1 reads LNHDA; CDR2 reads SQIVND (reference sequence). The CDR3 region has the DNA TGTGCCAGTAGCTCCCCGGGCCACGGAGGGGACAATGAGCAGTTCTTC. The encoded protein is CASSSPGHGGDNEQFF. The full variable domain, completed using reference TRBV19 and TRBJ2-1, is DGGITQSPKYLFRKEGQNVTLSCEQNLNHDAMYWYRQDPGQGLRLIYYSQIVNDFQKGDIAEGYSVSREKKESFPLTVTSAQKNPTAFYLCASSSPGHGGDNEQFFGPGTRLTVL.

CDR3 in DNA: TGTGCCATCGCGGACCCGACAATTGGGACCCAGTACTTC. Amino acids: CAIADPTIGTQYF. This rearrangement joins TRBV10-3 to TRBJ2-5; D gene unclear. This CDR3 region has 13 residues. The germline CDR1 and CDR2 sequences are ENHRY and SYGVKD. Trimming left V 8 bases short and J 7 bases short, with 17 bases between.

Of note for this clone: A much larger clone lies a single base off, so this may be a read error. The V call is TRBV3-1 (or the pseudogene TRBV3-2), the J call TRBJ2-5; D remains ambiguous. The CDR3 is 11 residues long. Per germline, CDR1 LGHDT and CDR2 YNNKEL (reference sequence). The V and J ends lost 4 bases and 1 base respectively, with 1 base between them. DNA of the CDR3: TGTGCCAGCAGCCTCCAAGAGACCCAGTACTTC. Residues: CASSLQETQYF.

The chain employs TRBV5-4 and TRBJ2-5; weak D call: TRBD2 (6 bases). The CDR3 runs 15 residues. The V gene lost 4 bases and the J gene lost 4 bases, with 17 bases spanning the gap. Germline values: CDR1 SGHNT, CDR2 YYREEE (reference sequence). CDR3 sequence: CASSPRESGGETQYF. In DNA form, the CDR3 reads TGTGCCAGCAGCCCGCGGGAATCTGGAGGAGAGACCCAGTACTTC.

The V call is TRBV5-1, the J call TRBJ2-1; 11 positions match TRBD2. Trimming cost V 7 bases and J 9 bases; bases outside gene matches: 6. The CDR3 spans 13 residues. Per the germline V gene, CDR1 is SGHRS and CDR2 is YFSETQ. CDR3 residues: CASSSGGNFEQFF. The CDR3 bases are TGCGCCAGCTCTAGCGGGGGGAATTTTGAGCAGTTCTTC.

The chain uses TRBV4-1 and TRBJ2-3, with a tentative D call TRBD2 (6 bases). V was clipped by 1 base and J by 9 bases, with 17 bases between them. Germline CDR1 is MGHRA and CDR2 is YSYEKL. The CDR3 runs to 15 residues. The CDR3 DNA is TGCGCCAGCAGCCAAGCCCGGCGGGGTGAACCGACGCAGTATTTT. Residues: CASSQARRGEPTQYF.

The genes are TRBV7-3 and TRBJ2-1, with D perhaps assigned TRBD1 or TRBD2 (5 bases each). The CDR3 sequence is 16 residues long. Germline CDR1 SGHTA, CDR2 FQGTGA. The V and J ends lost 5 bases and 0 bases respectively, with 14 bases between them. This CDR3 reads CASSVNGASSYNEQFF. Written as DNA, the CDR3 is TGTGCCAGCAGCGTAAACGGGGCTAGCTCCTACAATGAGCAGTTCTTC.

The rearrangement links TRBV13 to TRBJ2-2; D unclear. Trimming took off 2 bases at V and 0 bases at J, with 10 bases between the two ends. Germline CDR1 PRHDT, CDR2 FYEKMQ (reference sequence). The CDR3 is made up of 16 amino acids. CDR3 sequence (DNA): TGTGCCAGCAGCTTATTAAAGGGCGCGAACACCGGGGAGCTGTTTTTT. This translates into CASSLLKGANTGELFF. Full variable domain (rest looked up from reference TRBV13 and TRBJ2-2): AAGVIQSPRHLIKEKRETATLKCYPIPRHDTVYWYQQGPGQDPQFLISFYEKMQSDKGSIPDRFSAQQFSDYHSELNMSSLELGDSALYFCASSLLKGANTGELFFGEGSRLTVL.

The chain is built from TRBV18 and TRBJ1-4; D unresolved. The V end was cut by 2 bases, the J end by 3 bases, with 13 bases between. The germline V gene has CDR1 KGHSH and CDR2 LQKENI. The CDR3 sequence is 16 residues long. The CDR3 sequence is CASSPSSARSNEKLFF. The CDR3 nucleotides read TGTGCCAGCTCACCAAGCAGCGCGCGATCTAATGAAAAACTGTTTTTT.

J is TRBJ2-4 and V is TRBV2, with unresolved D. Germline CDR1 is SNHLY and CDR2 is FYNNEI. V was shortened by 8 bases and J by 0 bases, with 11 bases between the two germline ends. The CDR3 consists of 14 residues. In DNA form, the CDR3 reads TGTGCCAGCGGACGCACCCTAGCCAAAAACATTCAGTACTTC. Amino acids: CASGRTLAKNIQYF.